The rows below give T cell receptor beta chains drawn from one sample of a study of blood T cell repertoires in COVID-19. Sequencing used immunoSEQ multiplex PCR; TCRdb keeps in-frame clones, though not all of them. The sample carries 98,000 or so clones, about 86% recorded once. Sequencing used peripheral blood. The receptors originated from a woman aged 55-70 years in a cohort sampled during active or convalescent COVID-19. CDR3s include the opening cysteine and the closing phenylalanine or tryptophan. Fields, in order: V gene, D gene, clone size, J gene, CDR3 protein, CDR3 DNA. The D gene is left open where the match is weak. Clone size is not always given. Where it is, it says once, few, many or a class for expanded clones.

V gene: TRBV9
D gene: TRBD2
clone size: .
J gene: TRBJ2-3
CDR3 protein: CASSRWGLAGTGGTDTQYF
CDR3 DNA: TGTGCCAGCAGCCGATGGGGACTAGCGGGAACGGGGGGTACAGATACGCAGTATTTT

V gene: TRBV2
D gene: TRBD2
clone size: .
J gene: TRBJ2-7
CDR3 protein: CASRGRLAGGIRQYF
CDR3 DNA: TGTGCCAGCAGGGGACGTCTAGCGGGGGGTATAAGGCAGTACTTC

V gene: TRBV6-2/TRBV6-3
D gene: TRBD1
clone size: once
J gene: TRBJ1-5
CDR3 protein: CASSSGLGQGWTQPQHF
CDR3 DNA: TGTGCCAGCAGTTCCGGACTTGGACAGGGGTGGACTCAGCCCCAGCATTTT

V gene: TRBV29-1
D gene: .
clone size: .
J gene: TRBJ1-3
CDR3 protein: CSAAGTRLNPGNTIYF
CDR3 DNA: TGCAGCGCTGCCGGGACAAGATTAAACCCTGGAAACACCATATATTTT

V gene: TRBV2
D gene: .
clone size: .
J gene: TRBJ1-3
CDR3 protein: CASNGNSGNTIYF
CDR3 DNA: TGTGCCAGCAACGGTAACTCTGGAAACACCATATATTTT

V gene: TRBV27
D gene: .
clone size: .
J gene: TRBJ1-5
CDR3 protein: CASSRQYSNQPQHF
CDR3 DNA: TGTGCCAGCAGCAGACAGTATAGCAATCAGCCCCAGCATTTT

V gene: TRBV18
D gene: .
clone size: .
J gene: TRBJ2-7
CDR3 protein: CASSPAQEEQYF
CDR3 DNA: TGTGCCAGCTCACCAGCCCAGGAAGAGCAGTACTTC

V gene: TRBV7-9
D gene: .
clone size: .
J gene: TRBJ1-1
CDR3 protein: CASSPLQGRGRRTEAFF
CDR3 DNA: TGTGCCAGCAGCCCCCTGCAGGGTCGAGGGAGGAGGACTGAAGCTTTCTTT

V gene: TRBV11-2
D gene: .
clone size: few
J gene: TRBJ2-1
CDR3 protein: CASSPRSSYNEQFF
CDR3 DNA: TGTGCCAGCAGCCCCCGGAGTAGTTACAATGAGCAGTTCTTC

V gene: TRBV19
D gene: TRBD1
clone size: .
J gene: TRBJ1-5
CDR3 protein: CASGGTGFQPQHF
CDR3 DNA: TGTGCCAGTGGAGGGACAGGGTTTCAGCCCCAGCATTTT

V gene: TRBV10-2
D gene: TRBD2
clone size: .
J gene: TRBJ2-1
CDR3 protein: CASSLAGGINEQFF
CDR3 DNA: TGCGCCAGCAGTTTAGCGGGAGGGATCAATGAGCAGTTCTTC

V gene: TRBV14
D gene: .
clone size: .
J gene: TRBJ1-4
CDR3 protein: CASSQAGVLEYNEKLFF
CDR3 DNA: TGTGCCAGCAGCCAAGCAGGGGTTCTCGAGTATAATGAAAAACTGTTTTTT

V gene: TRBV3-1/TRBV3-2
D gene: .
clone size: .
J gene: TRBJ2-7
CDR3 protein: CASSQLNYEQYF
CDR3 DNA: TGTGCCAGCAGCCAACTTAACTACGAGCAGTACTTC

V gene: TRBV29-1
D gene: TRBD1
clone size: .
J gene: TRBJ1-2
CDR3 protein: CSVRQGDYGYTF
CDR3 DNA: TGCAGCGTTCGACAGGGGGACTATGGCTACACCTTC

V gene: TRBV11-3
D gene: TRBD1
clone size: .
J gene: TRBJ2-2
CDR3 protein: CASSGRTGGAGELFF
CDR3 DNA: TGTGCCAGCAGCGGACGGACAGGGGGGGCCGGGGAGCTGTTTTTT

V gene: TRBV3-1/TRBV3-2
D gene: TRBD2
clone size: .
J gene: TRBJ2-7
CDR3 protein: CASSQLAGGYTTWEQYF
CDR3 DNA: TGTGCCAGCAGCCAATTAGCGGGGGGCTACACTACGTGGGAGCAGTACTTC

V gene: TRBV7-2
D gene: .
clone size: once
J gene: TRBJ2-1
CDR3 protein: CASSLVVGQEQFF
CDR3 DNA: TGTGCCAGCAGCTTAGTGGTGGGGCAGGAGCAGTTCTTC

V gene: TRBV18
D gene: TRBD1
clone size: .
J gene: TRBJ1-6
CDR3 protein: CASSLPGGGGSPLHF
CDR3 DNA: TGTGCCAGCTCTCTTCCAGGGGGCGGGGGCTCACCCCTCCACTTT

V gene: TRBV7-6
D gene: .
clone size: .
J gene: TRBJ1-5
CDR3 protein: CASSLDPQSGAIGNQPQHF
CDR3 DNA: TGTGCCAGCAGCTTAGACCCGCAAAGCGGGGCGATCGGCAATCAGCCCCAGCATTTT

V gene: TRBV24-1
D gene: .
clone size: .
J gene: TRBJ1-1
CDR3 protein: CATSRGNTEAFF
CDR3 DNA: TGTGCCACTTCGCGGGGGAACACTGAAGCTTTCTTT

V gene: TRBV11-3
D gene: .
clone size: .
J gene: TRBJ2-1
CDR3 protein: CASSSRSSSSYNEQFF
CDR3 DNA: TGTGCCAGCAGCTCTAGATCAAGTAGCTCCTACAATGAGCAGTTCTTC

V gene: TRBV11-3
D gene: .
clone size: .
J gene: TRBJ1-1
CDR3 protein: CASSLVRDSEAFF
CDR3 DNA: TGTGCCAGCAGCTTAGTAAGGGACTCCGAAGCTTTCTTT

V gene: TRBV6-4
D gene: .
clone size: .
J gene: TRBJ1-2
CDR3 protein: CASSVGGADYGYTF
CDR3 DNA: TGTGCCAGCAGTGTCGGGGGGGCGGACTATGGCTACACCTTC